Listed below are T cell receptor beta chains from one sample, sequenced in a study of cytotoxic CD8 clonotypes in ibrutinib-treated CLL. Method: immunoSEQ multiplex PCR; TCRdb's copy keeps in-frame clones and lacks some. In the table there are roughly 300,000 clones, about 72% of which are singletons. Specimen: PBMCs, collected at disease progression, from a patient treated with ibrutinib. The source is a human donor with chronic lymphocytic leukemia. Both conserved end residues are part of each CDR3. Each record gives: D gene, J gene, clone size, V gene, CDR3 DNA, CDR3 protein. D genes are given only for firm matches. Clone size, where shown, is once, few, many, or a class for clones that have expanded.

D: -
J: TRBJ1-5
size: -
V: TRBV7-2
DNA: TGTGCCAGCAGCTTACCGCCAGGTAGCAATCAGCCCCAGCATTTT
CDR3: CASSLPPGSNQPQHF

D: -
J: TRBJ1-4
size: -
V: TRBV28
DNA: TGTGCCAGCAGTTCCCTTTTCCGGCGGCAGGTCAAGGGAAGGACTAATGAAAAACTGTTTTTT
CDR3: CASSSLFRRQVKGRTNEKLFF

D: -
J: TRBJ1-2
size: few
V: TRBV29-1
DNA: TGCAGCGTTGTAAGCGGTAACTATGGCTACACCTTC
CDR3: CSVVSGNYGYTF

D: -
J: TRBJ2-7
size: -
V: TRBV5-4
DNA: TGTGCCAGCAAGGGGGGGGACTCCGCCTCCGAGCAGTACTTC
CDR3: CASKGGDSASEQYF

D: -
J: TRBJ1-4
size: once
V: TRBV19
DNA: TGTGCCAGTCGGGCGCGTTCGGGGCAGGGTGCTAATGAAAAACTGTTTTTT
CDR3: CASRARSGQGANEKLFF

D: -
J: TRBJ2-7
size: -
V: TRBV5-6
DNA: TGTGCCAGCAGCTTATGGGGTAGGGGCCCATCCTACGAGCAGTACTTC
CDR3: CASSLWGRGPSYEQYF

D: TRBD1
J: TRBJ2-7
size: few
V: TRBV7-8
DNA: TGTGCCAGCAGCTTCTACCGGGACAGGGGGCACTACGAGCAGTACTTC
CDR3: CASSFYRDRGHYEQYF

D: TRBD1
J: TRBJ2-7
size: few
V: TRBV5-6
DNA: TGTGCCAGCAGCCCGACCGGGACAGGGAGGTACGAGCAGTACTTC
CDR3: CASSPTGTGRYEQYF

D: TRBD1
J: TRBJ1-1
size: -
V: TRBV4-1
DNA: TGCGCCAGCAGCCAAGACAGGGGGAAGACTGAAGCTTTCTTT
CDR3: CASSQDRGKTEAFF

D: -
J: TRBJ2-1
size: once
V: TRBV9
DNA: TGTGCCAGCAGCGTATTACTTATCCCCAATGAGCAGTTCTTC
CDR3: CASSVLLIPNEQFF

D: TRBD1
J: TRBJ2-7
size: -
V: TRBV4-1
DNA: TGCGCCAGCAGCCAGAGGGACAGAGTAAACTACGAGCAGTACTTC
CDR3: CASSQRDRVNYEQYF

D: TRBD2
J: TRBJ2-1
size: -
V: TRBV5-4
DNA: TGTGCCAGCAGCTTCGGAGGACTAGCGGGGTCGGCCTACAATGAGCAGTTCTTC
CDR3: CASSFGGLAGSAYNEQFF

D: TRBD2
J: TRBJ2-7
size: -
V: TRBV5-5
DNA: TGTGCCAGCAGCTTGGTGGTAGCGGGGGTCTCCTACGAGCAGTACTTC
CDR3: CASSLVVAGVSYEQYF

D: -
J: TRBJ1-1
size: few
V: TRBV29-1
DNA: TGCAGCGTTGTTCTCCAGAACACTGAAGCTTTCTTT
CDR3: CSVVLQNTEAFF

D: -
J: TRBJ2-7
size: -
V: TRBV6-5
DNA: TGTGCCAGCAGTTACTCGGGGGCTTACGAGCAGTACTTC
CDR3: CASSYSGAYEQYF

D: -
J: TRBJ1-2
size: few
V: TRBV7-2
DNA: TGTGCCAGCAGCGCATTGACAGGCAATGGCTACACCTTC
CDR3: CASSALTGNGYTF

D: -
J: TRBJ1-2
size: -
V: TRBV19
DNA: TGTGCCAGTCAGGAAGCTAACTATGGCTACACCTTC
CDR3: CASQEANYGYTF

D: -
J: TRBJ1-5
size: -
V: TRBV7-8
DNA: TGTGCCAGCAGCCCCAGACAGGCCGCGGTTCAGCCCCAGCATTTT
CDR3: CASSPRQAAVQPQHF

D: -
J: TRBJ1-4
size: -
V: TRBV7-8
DNA: TGTGCCAGCAGCCCCAGATCAACTAATGAAAAACTGTTTTTT
CDR3: CASSPRSTNEKLFF

D: -
J: TRBJ1-2
size: once
V: TRBV10-2
DNA: TGCGCCAGCAGTGAGTCGGTCCAGTTTCACTTC
CDR3: CASSESVQFHF

D: -
J: TRBJ2-7
size: few
V: TRBV19
DNA: TGTGCCAGTAGTGCAGGACAGTACGAGCAGTACTTC
CDR3: CASSAGQYEQYF

D: -
J: TRBJ2-3
size: -
V: TRBV29-1
DNA: TGCAGCGTTGGGGAATTGGCGGGACACGCTGCTACGCAGTATTTT
CDR3: CSVGELAGHAATQYF

D: TRBD1
J: TRBJ1-3
size: -
V: TRBV5-6
DNA: TGTGCCAGCAGCCGGACAGGGGTAGGCTCTGGAAACACCATATATTTT
CDR3: CASSRTGVGSGNTIYF

D: TRBD1
J: TRBJ2-7
size: -
V: TRBV5-6
DNA: TGTGCCAGCAGCTTGGCTCTTGGACAGGGTTCCTACGAGCAGTACTTC
CDR3: CASSLALGQGSYEQYF

D: -
J: TRBJ2-6
size: -
V: TRBV5-6
DNA: TGTGCCAGCAGCTTGGGGATCTCCGGGGCCAACGTCCTGACTTTC
CDR3: CASSLGISGANVLTF

D: -
J: TRBJ2-7
size: -
V: TRBV18
DNA: TGTGCCAGCTCGGCCTCGAGCTCCTACGAGCAGTACTTC
CDR3: CASSASSSYEQYF

D: TRBD2
J: TRBJ2-7
size: -
V: TRBV9
DNA: TGTGCCAGCAGCGTAGCCCCGACTAGCGGCTACGAGCAGTACTTC
CDR3: CASSVAPTSGYEQYF

D: TRBD1
J: TRBJ2-7
size: -
V: TRBV6-5
DNA: TGTGCCAGCAGTAAACAGGACAGGGGGCCCGAGCAGTACTTC
CDR3: CASSKQDRGPEQYF

D: -
J: TRBJ2-7
size: once
V: TRBV7-9
DNA: TGTGCCAGCAGCGAAAACTCCTACGAGCAGTACTTC
CDR3: CASSENSYEQYF

D: TRBD1
J: TRBJ1-2
size: -
V: TRBV25-1
DNA: TGTGCCAGCAGTGAATGGGGACAGAGGTTTAACTATGGCTACACCTTC
CDR3: CASSEWGQRFNYGYTF

D: -
J: TRBJ1-3
size: -
V: TRBV27
DNA: TGTGCCACCGGGATCTTTGGAGGAAACACCATATATTTT
CDR3: CATGIFGGNTIYF

D: TRBD1
J: TRBJ2-7
size: -
V: TRBV29-1
DNA: TGCAGCGCCGGGACAGGGGGCTCCTACGAGCAGTACTTC
CDR3: CSAGTGGSYEQYF

D: -
J: TRBJ2-1
size: few
V: TRBV6-4
DNA: TGTGCCAGCAGTGACTCGGGGCCGCGGCATGAGCAGTTCTTC
CDR3: CASSDSGPRHEQFF

D: TRBD2
J: TRBJ2-2
size: -
V: TRBV29-1
DNA: TGCAGCGTTGGGTCGCGGCTAGCGGGAGCTACCGGGGAGCTGTTTTTT
CDR3: CSVGSRLAGATGELFF

D: -
J: TRBJ2-1
size: -
V: TRBV19
DNA: TGTGCCAGTAGTATTGCTAGCTCCTACAATGAGCAGTTCTTC
CDR3: CASSIASSYNEQFF

D: TRBD1
J: TRBJ1-4
size: few
V: TRBV19
DNA: TGTGCCAGTAGTAGGGGACAGGGAAGAGCAACTAATGAAAAACTGTTTTTT
CDR3: CASSRGQGRATNEKLFF

D: -
J: TRBJ2-3
size: few
V: TRBV6-5
DNA: TGTGCCAGCAGTTACAGGGGTGGGACAGATACGCAGTATTTT
CDR3: CASSYRGGTDTQYF

D: TRBD1
J: TRBJ2-7
size: few
V: TRBV7-9
DNA: TGTGCCAGCAGCTTCAATCCAGGGGGCGAGCAGTACTTC
CDR3: CASSFNPGGEQYF

D: -
J: TRBJ1-5
size: -
V: TRBV6-5
DNA: TGTGCCAGCAGCCCCCGCGGGGGGGCGAGTCAGCCCCAGCATTTT
CDR3: CASSPRGGASQPQHF

D: TRBD2
J: TRBJ2-1
size: -
V: TRBV11-3
DNA: TGTGCCAGCAGCGCGGGGGGAGCGGTCCCCTACAATGAGCAGTTCTTC
CDR3: CASSAGGAVPYNEQFF

D: -
J: TRBJ1-2
size: -
V: TRBV13
DNA: TGTGCCAGCAGCCCTCCCCCCTTGGATAACAACTATGGCTACACCTTC
CDR3: CASSPPPLDNNYGYTF

D: -
J: TRBJ2-6
size: -
V: TRBV10-1
DNA: TGCGCCAGCAGTGAGTCAGGGGATGGGGCCAACGTCCTGACTTTC
CDR3: CASSESGDGANVLTF

D: -
J: TRBJ1-5
size: -
V: TRBV7-9
DNA: TGTGCCAGCAGCCCCCTTTTGGGGCAGCCCCAGCATTTT
CDR3: CASSPLLGQPQHF

D: TRBD1
J: TRBJ2-3
size: -
V: TRBV5-1
DNA: TGCGCCACCGCCCGAAGGACAGGGAGTACAGATACGCAGTATTTT
CDR3: CATARRTGSTDTQYF